The 3 T cell receptor beta chains reported below all come from one sample, sequenced in a study of T-cell reconstitution after alpha-beta-depleted transplantation in children. During its preparation, the TCRbeta library received unique molecular identifiers. TCRdb re-called the PCR reads through MiXCR, storing one row per CDR3 protein. The data hold fewer than 350,000 distinct CDR3 sequences, with about a tenth observed a single time. The material sequenced was PBMCs, taken before TCRalphabeta/CD19-depleted stem cell transplant. These TCRs come from a boy younger than two with acute myeloid leukemia, due to receive a stem cell transplant.

This clonotype was recorded at least ten times. The V gene is TRBV12-3 or TRBV12-4, the J gene TRBJ1-1; 8 positions match TRBD1. The trim removed 7 bases at V and 0 bases at J, leaving 4 bases unmatched. This CDR3 contains 14 residues. The CDR3 region is CASNTGGLNTEAFF. In DNA form, the CDR3 reads TGTGCCAGCAACACAGGGGGACTGAACACTGAAGCTTTCTTT.

In its sample, this clonotype was seen a few times. J is TRBJ1-1 and V is TRBV28; no firm D call. Germline V gene data show CDR1 as MDHEN and CDR2 as SYDVKM. The CDR3 consists of 16 residues. Trimming took 1 base from V and 1 from J, leaving 13 bases between them. The CDR3 loop is CASSLSWGKGNTEAFF. Written as DNA, the CDR3 is TGTGCCAGCAGTTTATCGTGGGGAAAGGGGAACACTGAAGCTTTCTTT.

There are many counts of this clonotype. The chain's CDR3 is CASSLRPGTGKAPDTQYF. CDR3 bases: TGTGCCAGCAGCTTACGCCCAGGGACAGGGAAAGCACCGGATACGCAGTATTTT. This rearrangement joins TRBV7-8 to TRBJ2-3; 9 bases match TRBD1. Germline CDR1 is SGHVS and CDR2 is FQNEAQ. Losses at the gene ends were 2 bases for V and 6 bases for J; bases not matched to a gene: 15. This CDR3 region has 18 residues.